One and the same sample provided the 26 T cell receptor beta chains below, sequenced in a study of CXCR3-negative and CXCR3-positive naive CD8 T cells. General observations from the study: Relative to CXCR3-negative naive cells, CXCR3-positive naive cells had more hydrophobic TRB CDR3s.

The authors made the TRB cDNA libraries by 5' RACE using UMI labels. After re-calling the 5' RACE reads, TCRdb lists one entry per CDR3 protein, DNA absent. The table for this sample gives under 150,000 distinct CDR3 sequences. These TCRs are of unknown antigen specificity. The sample was naive CXCR3+ CD8+ T cells from blood. Subset indicated: CD45RO-CCR7+CD27+CD95- naive CD8+ T cells expressing CXCR3 (TNR3+). The source of these receptors is a human donor in good health. Some clones in this sample may be carry-over from other donors' samples.

The chain recombines TRBV11-3 with TRBJ2-7; the TRBD1 assignment by TCRdb is unverifiable without DNA. In germline, CDR1 is SGHNT, CDR2 YENEEA. The CDR3 is 17 amino acids. The CDR3: CASSLDVGQIASYEQYF. The full variable domain, rest sourced from reference TRBV11-3 and TRBJ2-7, is EAGVVQSPRYKIIEKKQPVAFWCNPISGHNTLYWYLQNLGQGPELLIRYENEEAVDDSQLPKDRFSAERLKGVDSTLKIQPAELGDSAVYLCASSLDVGQIASYEQYFGPGTRLTVT.

The J gene is TRBJ2-7, the V gene TRBV29-1; TCRdb selects TRBD2, and the lack of DNA leaves this call unchecked. CDR1 and CDR2 from the germline V gene are SQVTM and ANQGSEA. The length of the CDR3 is 14 residues. The CDR3 here is CSVEVAGASVEQYF.

This chain joins TRBV12-3 or TRBV12-4 and TRBJ2-1; with no DNA, the TCRdb D assignment of TRBD1 cannot be verified. This CDR3 is built from 14 residues. The CDR3 sequence is CASSYVGTLGEQFF.

This rearrangement joins TRBV12-3 or TRBV12-4 to TRBJ2-5. The CDR3 extends over 14 amino acids. CDR3 amino acids: CASRPDDLQETQYF.

This chain's CDR3 is CASSQDHQGDRSTIYF. The chain couples TRBV4-3 to TRBJ1-3; without DNA, the TCRdb call of TRBD1 cannot be checked. The CDR3 loop spans 16 amino acids. The germline V gene has CDR1 LGHNA and CDR2 YSLEER.

The chain recombines TRBV12-5 with TRBJ2-1. The CDR3 loop spans 17 amino acids. Germline V CDR1 and CDR2: LGHNT, FRNRAP. CDR3 sequence reads: CASGFLTHGSSYNEQFF.

The rearrangement uses TRBV29-1 and TRBJ2-1; TCRdb lists TRBD2, though no DNA is available to test this call. Germline V gives CDR1 SQVTM, CDR2 ANQGSEA. There are 16 residues in the CDR3. The CDR3 here is CSVEDPTSGTYNEQFF.

The chain combines TRBV12-5 with TRBJ2-1; the TRBD2 assignment by TCRdb is unverifiable without DNA. CDR3 size: 15 residues. The germline CDR1 and CDR2 sequences are LGHNT and FRNRAP. The CDR3 reads CASGLTLAGGNEQFF.

The CDR3 region is CASRAGGSYNEQFF. J is TRBJ2-1 and V is TRBV27. Germline CDR1 reads MNHEY; CDR2 reads SMNVEV (reference sequence). The CDR3 covers 14 residues.

The chain links TRBV3-1 to TRBJ1-2. The CDR3 covers 17 residues. Germline CDR1 reads LGHDT; CDR2 reads YNNKEL (reference sequence). The CDR3: CASSQEIRQGNNYGYTF. The whole variable domain, remainder taken from reference TRBV3-1 and TRBJ1-2, is DTAVSQTPKYLVTQMGNDKSIKCEQNLGHDTMYWYKQDSKKFLKIMFSYNNKELIINETVPNRFSPKSPDKAHLNLHINSLELGDSAVYFCASSQEIRQGNNYGYTFGSGTRLTVV.

This chain joins TRBV5-5 and TRBJ2-1; TCRdb indicates TRBD2, and absent DNA this call remains unverified. The CDR3 is made up of 15 amino acids. Germline V gene data show CDR1 as SGHKS and CDR2 as YYEKEE (reference sequence). This CDR3 reads CASSLAQLGFDEQFF.

This chain joins TRBV15 and TRBJ2-3; TCRdb reports TRBD1, a call that lacks DNA to check it against. Germline CDR1 is LNHNV and CDR2 is YYDKDF (reference sequence). This CDR3 has 16 residues. This chain's CDR3 is CATSRVGTPGTDTQYF.

The chain has TRBV27 and TRBJ2-7; TCRdb names TRBD1, which stays unverified in the absence of DNA. Germline V lookup: CDR1 MNHEY, CDR2 SMNVEV (reference sequence). There are 15 residues in the CDR3. CDR3 protein: CASSPGTFTSYEQYF.

The rearrangement links TRBV7-6 to TRBJ2-5; TCRdb lists TRBD2, though no DNA is available to test this call. The V gene's germline CDR1 is SGHVS and CDR2 FNYEAQ. This CDR3 has 18 amino acids. The CDR3 region is CASSPVIRTSVNQETQYF.

The chain links TRBV29-1 to TRBJ2-2. The germline CDR1 and CDR2 sequences are SQVTM and ANQGSEA. CDR3 length equals 15 residues. This CDR3 reads CSVDYGDANTGELFF.

The genes are TRBV7-9 and TRBJ1-4; TCRdb's assignment of TRBD1 cannot be checked, as there is no DNA. The CDR3 contains 16 residues. The germline gives CDR1 SEHNR, CDR2 FQNEAQ (reference sequence). CDR3 residues: CASSPDAGTDNEKLFF. The variable domain in full, with the rest retrieved from reference TRBV7-9 and TRBJ1-4, is DTGVSQNPRHKITKRGQNVTFRCDPISEHNRLYWYRQTLGQGPEFLTYFQNEAQLEKSRLLSDRFSAERPKGSFSTLEIQRTEQGDSAMYLCASSPDAGTDNEKLFFGSGTQLSVL.

The CDR3 is CASSSSGAGYNEQFF. The chain is built from TRBV7-9 and TRBJ2-1; TCRdb outputs TRBD2, but without DNA this stays unchecked. CDR1 SEHNR and CDR2 FQNEAQ come from the germline V gene (reference sequence). The CDR3 loop spans 15 amino acids.

The J gene is TRBJ2-2, the V gene TRBV14. The CDR3 has 15 amino acids. Germline lookup yields CDR1 SGHDN and CDR2 FVKESK. The CDR3 is CASSPLGFATGELFF.

This sequence joins TRBV19 and TRBJ1-1. In germline, CDR1 is LNHDA, CDR2 SQIVND (reference sequence). The CDR3 is 15 amino acids. The CDR3 here is CASSANSDANTEAFF.

The chain couples TRBV20-1 to TRBJ2-7. This CDR3 region has 14 residues. CDR1 and CDR2 from the germline V gene are DFQATT and SNEGSKA (reference sequence). CDR3 in amino acids: CSAGLAEDSYEQYF.

The chain joins TRBV6-5 to TRBJ2-1; TCRdb's D gene call, TRBD1, goes unchecked for lack of DNA. Germline loops: CDR1 MNHEY, CDR2 SVGAGI. CDR3 length equals 14 residues. The CDR3 is CASSYGAGSNEQFF.

The chain uses TRBV7-6 and TRBJ1-1; TCRdb's D call, TRBD1, is unchecked because there is no DNA. This CDR3 region has 13 residues. CDR1 is SGHVS, CDR2 FNYEAQ, per germline. This chain's CDR3 is CASRSDLQGEASF. The complete variable domain, with remaining parts taken from reference TRBV7-6 and TRBJ1-1, reads GAGVSQSPRYKVTKRGQDVALRCDPISGHVSLYWYRQALGQGPEFLTYFNYEAQQDKSGLPNDRFSAERPEGSISTLTIQRTEQRDSAMYRCASRSDLQGEASFGQGTRLTVV.

The chain is built from TRBV16 and TRBJ2-1. CDR1 KGHSY and CDR2 FQNENV come from the germline V gene. This CDR3 is built from 14 residues. CDR3 amino acids: CASSQSSPYNEQFF.

This chain uses TRBV29-1 with TRBJ2-5. Germline-derived CDR1 and CDR2 are SQVTM and ANQGSEA. This CDR3 region has 12 residues. This CDR3 is CTFTSIGETQYF.

The chain couples TRBV28 to TRBJ2-7. The CDR3 spans 11 residues. Germline-derived CDR1 and CDR2 are MDHEN and SYDVKM. CDR3 region: CASSANYEQYF. Supplemented by reference TRBV28 and TRBJ2-7, the full variable domain reads DVKVTQSSRYLVKRTGEKVFLECVQDMDHENMFWYRQDPGLGLRLIYFSYDVKMKEKGDIPEGYSVSREKKERFSLILESASTNQTSMYLCASSANYEQYFGPGTRLTVT.

The genes are TRBV2 and TRBJ2-1; TCRdb outputs TRBD1, but without DNA this stays unchecked. CDR1 is SNHLY, CDR2 FYNNEI, per germline. This CDR3 spans 19 amino acids. CDR3 residues: CASRPRTGPLLADFNEQFF.